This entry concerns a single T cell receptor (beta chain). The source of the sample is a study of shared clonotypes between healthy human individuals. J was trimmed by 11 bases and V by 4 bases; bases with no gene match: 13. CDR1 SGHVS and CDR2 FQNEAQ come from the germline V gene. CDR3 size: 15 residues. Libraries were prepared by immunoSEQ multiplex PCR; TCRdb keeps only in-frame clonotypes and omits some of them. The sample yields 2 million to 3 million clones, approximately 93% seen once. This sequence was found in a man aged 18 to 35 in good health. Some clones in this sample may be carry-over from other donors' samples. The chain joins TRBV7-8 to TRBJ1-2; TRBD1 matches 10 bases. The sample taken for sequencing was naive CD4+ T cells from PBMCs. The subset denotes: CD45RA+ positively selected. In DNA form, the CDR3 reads TGTGCCAGCAGCTCTACCTTATCCGGGACAGGGGAATACACCTTC. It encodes CASSSTLSGTGEYTF.